Detailed here is one T cell receptor (beta chain). Libraries of TCR beta came from iRepertoire HTBI primers plus Arm-PCR of CDR3 regions. In the authors' workflow: Sequenced samples collectively carried 60 to 75 TRBV and 15 or so TRBJ segments. One entry per CDR3 protein, called by TCRdb with MiXCR from the multiplex PCR reads. The V and J calls were determined by TCRdb, not by the authors. This table has roughly 560,000 distinct CDR3 sequences, approximately 12% appearing once. CDR1 is SQVTM, CDR2 ANQGSEA, per germline. Between the trimmed V and J ends, which lost 5 bases and 10 bases, there was a span of 23 bases. This CDR3 has 14 residues. These data originate in a study of regulatory T cells in long-lasting Graves disease. The time point here: newly diagnosed GD, antithyroid drugs for less than 3 months. There was RNA extracted from PBMCs, and the TCR library was made from it. The same data also contributed to another study, on T cells in Graves' hyperthyroidism and ophthalmopathy. That work adds: An absence of ophthalmopathy progression within 18 months meant stable Graves' hyperthyroidism. Newly diagnosed patients aged 18 to 65 had hyperthyroidism of under 2 months' duration. A set of HTBI primers served as the primers for a first-round RT-PCR of the TCR CDR3.

This sequence joins TRBV29-1 and TRBJ1-1; D is possibly TRBD1 (5 bases). This receptor was taken from a woman aged 25 to 39 with Graves disease. The sample consisted of peripheral blood mononuclear cells (PBMCs), taken at new diagnosis, from a patient treated with antithyroid drugs. CDR3 nucleotide sequence: TGCAGCGTTCAAGGGAGGGGACCCCTACAGCCAGCTTTCTTT. It codes for CSVQGRGPLQPAFF.